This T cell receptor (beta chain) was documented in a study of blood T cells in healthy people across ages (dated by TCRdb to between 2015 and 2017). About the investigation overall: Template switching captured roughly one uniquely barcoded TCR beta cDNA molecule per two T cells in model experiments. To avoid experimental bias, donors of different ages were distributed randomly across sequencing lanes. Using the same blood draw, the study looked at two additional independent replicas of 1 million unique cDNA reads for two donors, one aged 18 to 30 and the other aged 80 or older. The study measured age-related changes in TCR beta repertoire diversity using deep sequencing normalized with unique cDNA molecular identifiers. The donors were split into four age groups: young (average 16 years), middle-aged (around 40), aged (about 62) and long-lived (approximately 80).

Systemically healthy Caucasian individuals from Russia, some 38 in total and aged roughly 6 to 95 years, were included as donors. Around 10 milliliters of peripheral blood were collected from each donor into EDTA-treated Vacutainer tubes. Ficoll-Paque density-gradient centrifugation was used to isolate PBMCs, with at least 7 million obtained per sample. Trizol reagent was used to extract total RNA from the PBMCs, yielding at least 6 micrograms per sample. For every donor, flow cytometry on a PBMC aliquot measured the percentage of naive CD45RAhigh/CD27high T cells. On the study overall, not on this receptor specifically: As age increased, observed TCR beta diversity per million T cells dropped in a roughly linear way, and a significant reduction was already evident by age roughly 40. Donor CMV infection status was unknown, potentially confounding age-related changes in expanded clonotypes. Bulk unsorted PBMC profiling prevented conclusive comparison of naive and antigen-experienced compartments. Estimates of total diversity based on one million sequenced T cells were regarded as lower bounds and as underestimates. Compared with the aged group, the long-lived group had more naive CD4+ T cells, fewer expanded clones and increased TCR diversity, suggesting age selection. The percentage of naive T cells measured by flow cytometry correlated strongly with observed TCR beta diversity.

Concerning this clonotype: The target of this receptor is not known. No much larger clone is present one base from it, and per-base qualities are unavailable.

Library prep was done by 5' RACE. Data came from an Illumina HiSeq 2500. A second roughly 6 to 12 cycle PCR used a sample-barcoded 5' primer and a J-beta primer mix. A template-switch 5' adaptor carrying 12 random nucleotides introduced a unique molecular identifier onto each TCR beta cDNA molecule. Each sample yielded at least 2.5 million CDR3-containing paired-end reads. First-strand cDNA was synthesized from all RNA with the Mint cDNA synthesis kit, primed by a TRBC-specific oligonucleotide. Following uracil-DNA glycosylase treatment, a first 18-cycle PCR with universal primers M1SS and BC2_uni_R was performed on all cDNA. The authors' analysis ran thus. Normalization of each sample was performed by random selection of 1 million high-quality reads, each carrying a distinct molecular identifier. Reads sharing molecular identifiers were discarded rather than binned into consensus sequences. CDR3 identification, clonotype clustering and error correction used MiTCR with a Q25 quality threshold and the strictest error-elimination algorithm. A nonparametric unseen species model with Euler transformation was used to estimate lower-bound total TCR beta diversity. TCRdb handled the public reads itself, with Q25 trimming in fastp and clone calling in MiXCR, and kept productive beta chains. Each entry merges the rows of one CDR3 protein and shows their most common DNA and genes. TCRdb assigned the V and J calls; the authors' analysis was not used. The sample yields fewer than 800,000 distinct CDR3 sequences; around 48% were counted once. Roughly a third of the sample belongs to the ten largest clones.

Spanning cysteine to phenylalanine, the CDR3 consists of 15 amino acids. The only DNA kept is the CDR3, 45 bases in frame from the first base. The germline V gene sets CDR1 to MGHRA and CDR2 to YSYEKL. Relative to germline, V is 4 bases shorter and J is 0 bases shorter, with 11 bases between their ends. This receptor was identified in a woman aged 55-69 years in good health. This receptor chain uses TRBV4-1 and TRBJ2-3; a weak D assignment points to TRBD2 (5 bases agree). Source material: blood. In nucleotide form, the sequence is TGCGCCAGCAGCCCTTTGTGGACTAGCACAGATACGCAGTATTTT. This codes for CASSPLWTSTDTQYF.